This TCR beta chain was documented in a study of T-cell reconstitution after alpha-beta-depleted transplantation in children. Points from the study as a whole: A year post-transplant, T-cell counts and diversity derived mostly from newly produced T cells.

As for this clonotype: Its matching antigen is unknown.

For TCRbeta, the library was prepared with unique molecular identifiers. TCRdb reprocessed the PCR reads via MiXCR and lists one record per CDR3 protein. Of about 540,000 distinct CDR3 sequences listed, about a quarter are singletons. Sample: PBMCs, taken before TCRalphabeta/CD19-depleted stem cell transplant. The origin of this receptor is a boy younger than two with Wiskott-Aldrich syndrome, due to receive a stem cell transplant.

CDR3 coding DNA: TGTGCCAGCAGCCACCACAGGGGGATCAACAATGAGCAGTTCTTC. Translating gives CASSHHRGINNEQFF. The genes are TRBV3-1 and TRBJ2-1; TRBD1 matches 8 bases. Trimming cost V 3 bases and J 5 bases; bases outside gene matches: 6. The germline V gene has CDR1 LGHDT and CDR2 YNNKEL (reference sequence). CDR3 size: 15 residues.